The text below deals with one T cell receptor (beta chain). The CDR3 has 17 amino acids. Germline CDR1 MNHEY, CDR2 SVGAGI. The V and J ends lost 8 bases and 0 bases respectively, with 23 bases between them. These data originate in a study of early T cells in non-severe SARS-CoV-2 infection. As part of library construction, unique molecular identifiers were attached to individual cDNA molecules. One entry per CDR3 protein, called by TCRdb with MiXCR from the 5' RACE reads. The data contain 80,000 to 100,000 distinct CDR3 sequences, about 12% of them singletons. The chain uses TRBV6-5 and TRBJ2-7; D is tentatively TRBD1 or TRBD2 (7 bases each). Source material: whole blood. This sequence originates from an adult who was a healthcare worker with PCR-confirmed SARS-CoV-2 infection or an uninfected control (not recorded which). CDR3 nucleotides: TGTGCCAGCGGGAGGGGGCCGGTAGCGGGCTTCTCCTACGAGCAGTACTTC. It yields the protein CASGRGPVAGFSYEQYF.